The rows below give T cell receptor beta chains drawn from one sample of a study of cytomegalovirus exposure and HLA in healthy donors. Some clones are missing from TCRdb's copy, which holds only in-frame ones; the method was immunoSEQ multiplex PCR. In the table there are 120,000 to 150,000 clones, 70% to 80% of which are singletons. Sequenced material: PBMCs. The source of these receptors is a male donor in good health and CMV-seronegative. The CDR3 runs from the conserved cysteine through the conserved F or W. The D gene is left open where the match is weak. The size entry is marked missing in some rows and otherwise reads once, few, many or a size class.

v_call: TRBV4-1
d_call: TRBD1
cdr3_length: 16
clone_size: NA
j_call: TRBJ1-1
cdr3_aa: CASSPHSRGLGTEAFF
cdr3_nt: TGTGCCAGCAGCCCCCATTCTAGGGGGCTTGGCACTGAAGCTTTCTTT

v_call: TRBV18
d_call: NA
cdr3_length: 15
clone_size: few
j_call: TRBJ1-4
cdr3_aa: CASSLVETRGEKLFF
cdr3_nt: TGTGCCAGCTCACTCGTCGAGACAAGGGGTGAAAAACTGTTTTTT

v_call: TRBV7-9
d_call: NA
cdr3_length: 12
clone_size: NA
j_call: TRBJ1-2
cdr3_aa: CASSTGREAYTF
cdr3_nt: TGTGCCAGCAGCACCGGGAGAGAGGCCTACACCTTC

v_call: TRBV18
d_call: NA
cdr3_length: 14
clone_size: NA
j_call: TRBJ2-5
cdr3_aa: CASSPGASGETQYF
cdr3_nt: TGTGCCAGCTCACCGGGAGCGTCCGGGGAGACCCAGTACTTC

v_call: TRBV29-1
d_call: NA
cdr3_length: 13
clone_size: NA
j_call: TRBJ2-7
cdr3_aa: CSVEEGATYEQYF
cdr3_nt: TGCAGCGTTGAAGAGGGAGCCACCTACGAGCAGTACTTC

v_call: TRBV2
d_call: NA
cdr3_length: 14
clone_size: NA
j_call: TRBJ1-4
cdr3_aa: CASSDTTGLEKLFF
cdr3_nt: TGTGCCAGCAGTGACACGACAGGCCTTGAAAAACTGTTTTTT

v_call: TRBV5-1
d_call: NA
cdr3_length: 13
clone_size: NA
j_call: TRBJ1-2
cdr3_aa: CASSFTRSYGYTF
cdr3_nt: TGCGCCAGCAGCTTTACAAGGAGCTATGGCTACACCTTC

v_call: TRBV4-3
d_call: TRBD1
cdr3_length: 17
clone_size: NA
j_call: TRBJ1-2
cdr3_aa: CASSQDRTGTGVYGYTF
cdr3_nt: TGCGCCAGCAGCCAAGACCGAACCGGGACAGGGGTCTATGGCTACACCTTC

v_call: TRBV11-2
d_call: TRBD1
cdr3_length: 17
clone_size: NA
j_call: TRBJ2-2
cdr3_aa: CASSNRAGGRRAGELFF
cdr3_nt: TGTGCCAGCAGCAATAGAGCAGGGGGCCGGAGAGCCGGGGAGCTGTTTTTT

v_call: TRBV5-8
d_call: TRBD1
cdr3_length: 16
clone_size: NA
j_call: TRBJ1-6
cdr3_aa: CASSSPDRGYNSPLHF
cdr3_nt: TGTGCCAGCAGCTCCCCCGACAGGGGGTATAATTCACCCCTCCACTTT

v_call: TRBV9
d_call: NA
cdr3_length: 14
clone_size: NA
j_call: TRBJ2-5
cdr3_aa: CASSRGLAQETQYF
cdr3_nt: TGTGCCAGCAGCCGGGGTCTAGCCCAAGAGACCCAGTACTTC

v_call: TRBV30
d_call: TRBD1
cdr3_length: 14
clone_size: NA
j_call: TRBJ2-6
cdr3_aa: CARQGLRGANVLTF
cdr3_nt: TGTGCCCGACAGGGTTTGAGGGGGGCCAACGTCCTGACTTTC

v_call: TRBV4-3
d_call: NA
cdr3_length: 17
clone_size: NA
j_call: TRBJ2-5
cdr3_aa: CASSQEAPPGSGETQYF
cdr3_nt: TGCGCCAGCAGCCAAGAGGCCCCCCCAGGGTCTGGGGAGACCCAGTACTTC

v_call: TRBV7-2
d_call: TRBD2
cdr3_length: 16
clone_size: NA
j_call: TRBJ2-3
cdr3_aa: CASSLVGGGRSDTQYF
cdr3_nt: TGTGCCAGCAGCTTGGTGGGCGGGGGGCGTTCAGATACGCAGTATTTT

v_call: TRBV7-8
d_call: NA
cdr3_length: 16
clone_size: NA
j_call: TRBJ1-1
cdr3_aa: CASSSTVRQAGTEAFF
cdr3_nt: TGTGCCAGCAGCTCAACCGTGAGACAGGCAGGCACTGAAGCTTTCTTT

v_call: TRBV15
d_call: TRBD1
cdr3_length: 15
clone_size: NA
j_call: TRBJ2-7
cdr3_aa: CATYPGTGEPDEQYF
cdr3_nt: TGTGCCACCTACCCCGGGACAGGGGAACCGGACGAGCAGTACTTC

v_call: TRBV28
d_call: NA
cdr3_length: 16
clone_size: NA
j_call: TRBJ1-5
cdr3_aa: CASSLAGVESNQPQHF
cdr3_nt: TGTGCCAGCAGTTTAGCAGGGGTAGAAAGCAATCAGCCCCAGCATTTT

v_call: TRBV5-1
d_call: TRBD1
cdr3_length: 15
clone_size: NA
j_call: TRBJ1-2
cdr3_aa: CASSLGQGASYDYTF
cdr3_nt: TGCGCCAGCAGCTTGGGACAGGGGGCCTCCTATGACTACACCTTC

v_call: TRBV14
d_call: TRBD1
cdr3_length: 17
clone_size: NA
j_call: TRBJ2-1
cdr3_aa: CASSQVAGQGIYNEQFF
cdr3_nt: TGTGCCAGCAGCCAAGTTGCTGGACAGGGGATTTACAATGAGCAGTTCTTC

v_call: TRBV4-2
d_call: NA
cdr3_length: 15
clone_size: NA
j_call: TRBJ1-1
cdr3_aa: CASSHVGGLNTEAFF
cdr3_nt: TGTGCCAGCAGCCACGTGGGGGGACTGAATACTGAAGCTTTCTTT

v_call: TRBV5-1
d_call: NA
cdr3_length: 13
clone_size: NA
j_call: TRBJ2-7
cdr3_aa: CASSLAVAYEQYF
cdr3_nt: TGCGCCAGCAGCTTGGCCGTAGCCTACGAGCAGTACTTC

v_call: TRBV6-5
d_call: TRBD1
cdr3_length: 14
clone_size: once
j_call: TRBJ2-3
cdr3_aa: CAGSFRQGPDTQYF
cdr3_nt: TGTGCCGGCAGTTTCCGACAGGGTCCGGATACGCAGTATTTT

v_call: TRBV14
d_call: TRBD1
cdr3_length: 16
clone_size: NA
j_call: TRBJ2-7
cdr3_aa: CASSQRGTGDPYEQYF
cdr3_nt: TGTGCCAGCAGCCAAAGGGGGACAGGGGATCCCTACGAGCAGTACTTC

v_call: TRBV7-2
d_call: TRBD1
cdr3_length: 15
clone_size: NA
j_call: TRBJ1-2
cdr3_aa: CASSVGTGDNYGYTF
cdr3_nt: TGTGCCAGCAGCGTCGGGACAGGGGATAACTATGGCTACACCTTC

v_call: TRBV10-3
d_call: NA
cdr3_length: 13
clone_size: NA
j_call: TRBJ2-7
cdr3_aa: CAIRGQGGYEQYF
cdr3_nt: TGTGCCATCAGGGGCCAGGGAGGCTACGAGCAGTACTTC

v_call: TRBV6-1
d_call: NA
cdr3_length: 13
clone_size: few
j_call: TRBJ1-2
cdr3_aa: CASSINLGYGYTF
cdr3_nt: TGTGCCAGCAGTATAAACCTCGGCTATGGCTACACCTTC

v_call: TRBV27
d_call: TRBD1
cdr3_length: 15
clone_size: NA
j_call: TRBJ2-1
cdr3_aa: CASKTGALPANEQFF
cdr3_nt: TGTGCCAGTAAGACAGGGGCCCTCCCTGCGAATGAGCAGTTCTTC

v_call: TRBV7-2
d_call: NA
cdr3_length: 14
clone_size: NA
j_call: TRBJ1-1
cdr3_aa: CASSLGQYNTEAFF
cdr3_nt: TGTGCCAGCAGCTTAGGGCAGTACAACACTGAAGCTTTCTTT

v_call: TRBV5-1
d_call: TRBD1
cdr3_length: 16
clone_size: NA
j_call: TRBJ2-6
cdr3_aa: CASSPGTGSGANVLTF
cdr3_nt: TGCGCCAGCAGCCCAGGGACAGGGTCTGGGGCCAACGTCCTGACTTTC

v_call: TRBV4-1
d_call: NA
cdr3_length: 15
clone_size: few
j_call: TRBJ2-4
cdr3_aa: CASSQDWGEANIQYF
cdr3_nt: TGCGCCAGCAGCCAAGATTGGGGGGAGGCAAACATTCAGTACTTC

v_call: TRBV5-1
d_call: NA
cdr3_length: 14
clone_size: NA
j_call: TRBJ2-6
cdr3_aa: CASSPTAGANVLTF
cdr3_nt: TGCGCCAGCAGCCCGACAGCTGGGGCCAACGTCCTGACTTTC

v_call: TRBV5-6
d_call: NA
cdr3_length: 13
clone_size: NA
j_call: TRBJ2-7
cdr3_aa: CASSFEEGYEQYF
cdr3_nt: TGTGCCAGCAGCTTTGAGGAGGGCTACGAGCAGTACTTC

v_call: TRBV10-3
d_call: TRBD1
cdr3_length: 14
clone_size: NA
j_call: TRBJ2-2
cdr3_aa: CATLGTELTGELFF
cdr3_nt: TGTGCCACCCTGGGGACAGAGCTAACCGGGGAGCTGTTTTTT

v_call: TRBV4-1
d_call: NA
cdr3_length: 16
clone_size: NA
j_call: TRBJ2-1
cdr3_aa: CASSQGAGKTYNEQFF
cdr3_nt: TGCGCCAGCAGCCAAGGGGCAGGGAAGACCTACAATGAGCAGTTCTTC

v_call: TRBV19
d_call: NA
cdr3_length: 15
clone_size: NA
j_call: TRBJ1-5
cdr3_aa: CASRLSGGGHQPQHF
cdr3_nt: TGTGCCAGTCGACTTTCGGGAGGGGGGCATCAGCCCCAGCATTTT

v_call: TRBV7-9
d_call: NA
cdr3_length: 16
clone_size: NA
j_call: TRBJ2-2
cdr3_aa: CASSLRRGLVTGELFF
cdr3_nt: TGTGCCAGCAGCTTACGGCGGGGGCTGGTCACCGGGGAGCTGTTTTTT

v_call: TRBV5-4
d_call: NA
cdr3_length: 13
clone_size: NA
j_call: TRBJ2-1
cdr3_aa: CASGFQGRNEQFF
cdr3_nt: TGTGCCAGCGGCTTCCAGGGGCGGAATGAGCAGTTCTTC

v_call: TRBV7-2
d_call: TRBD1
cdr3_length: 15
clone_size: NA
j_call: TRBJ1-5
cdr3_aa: CASSSGQGIGQPQHF
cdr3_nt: TGTGCCAGCAGTTCGGGACAGGGGATTGGCCAGCCCCAGCATTTT

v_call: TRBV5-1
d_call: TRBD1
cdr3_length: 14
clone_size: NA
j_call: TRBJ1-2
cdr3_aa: CASSLGQGDGGHTF
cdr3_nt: TGCGCCAGCAGCTTGGGGCAGGGGGATGGGGGCCACACCTTC

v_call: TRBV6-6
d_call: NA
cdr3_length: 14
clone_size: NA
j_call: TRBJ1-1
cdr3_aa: CASRPLDGGAEAFF
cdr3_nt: TGTGCCAGCAGGCCCCTCGACGGAGGCGCTGAAGCTTTCTTT

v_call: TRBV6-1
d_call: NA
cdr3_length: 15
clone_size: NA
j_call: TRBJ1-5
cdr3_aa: CASSDRGYSNQPQHF
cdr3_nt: TGTGCCAGCAGTGACAGGGGCTATAGCAATCAGCCCCAGCATTTT

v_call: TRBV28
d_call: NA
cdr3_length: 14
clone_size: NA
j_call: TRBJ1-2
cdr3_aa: CASTQGGANYGYTF
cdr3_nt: TGTGCCAGCACCCAAGGGGGAGCTAACTATGGCTACACCTTC

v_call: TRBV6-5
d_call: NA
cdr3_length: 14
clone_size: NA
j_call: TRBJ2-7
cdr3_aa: CASSYSSGAREQYF
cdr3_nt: TGTGCCAGCAGTTACTCCTCAGGGGCGCGCGAGCAGTACTTC

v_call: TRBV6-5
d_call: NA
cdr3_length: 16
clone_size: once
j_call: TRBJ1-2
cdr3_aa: CASSYYTAAPNYGYTF
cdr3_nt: TGTGCCAGCAGTTACTATACAGCGGCACCTAACTATGGCTACACCTTC

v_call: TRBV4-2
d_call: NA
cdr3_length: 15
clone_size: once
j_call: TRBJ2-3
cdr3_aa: CASSQDLGRPDTQYF
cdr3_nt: TGTGCCAGCAGCCAAGATCTTGGCCGTCCGGATACGCAGTATTTT

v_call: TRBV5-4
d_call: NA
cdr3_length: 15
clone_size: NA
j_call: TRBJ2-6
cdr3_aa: CASSLQGSGANVLTF
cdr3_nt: TGTGCCAGCAGCTTACAGGGCTCTGGGGCCAACGTCCTGACTTTC

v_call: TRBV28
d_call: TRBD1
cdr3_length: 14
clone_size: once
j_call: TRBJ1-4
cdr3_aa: CASGPGTGDEKLFF
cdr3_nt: TGTGCCAGCGGCCCCGGGACAGGAGATGAAAAACTGTTTTTT

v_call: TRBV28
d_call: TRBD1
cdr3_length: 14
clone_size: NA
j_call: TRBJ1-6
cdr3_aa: CASRVTGGYSPLHF
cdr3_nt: TGTGCCAGCAGAGTGACAGGGGGCTATTCACCCCTCCACTTT

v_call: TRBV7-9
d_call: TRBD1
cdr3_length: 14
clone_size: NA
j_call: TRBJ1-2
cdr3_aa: CASTQPAGGYGYTF
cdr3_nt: TGTGCCAGCACCCAGCCGGCAGGGGGCTATGGCTACACCTTC

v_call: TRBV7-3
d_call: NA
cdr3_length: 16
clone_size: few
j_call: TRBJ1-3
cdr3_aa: CASSAGRAGSGNTIYF
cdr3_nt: TGTGCCAGCAGCGCGGGGCGGGCAGGCTCTGGAAACACCATATATTTT